The 20 T cell receptor beta chains in this list originate from one sample, sequenced in a study of graft-versus-host responses after intestinal transplantation. The antigens of these receptors remain unknown. Sequenced by immunoSEQ multiplex PCR; TCRdb stores in-frame clones only, minus some. In the table there are about 92,000 clones, 85% to 95% of which are singletons. The sequencing used unstimulated CD8+ T cells sorted from spleen or lymph node cells, collected before intestinal transplant. The receptors were gathered from a human donor who received an intestinal transplant.

This sequence joins TRBV9 and TRBJ2-7, with D possibly being TRBD2 (5 bases). Germline V gives CDR1 SGDLS, CDR2 YYNGEE. The CDR3 covers 15 residues. Deletions cut 0 bases from V and 7 bases from J, with 17 bases between. The CDR3 sequence is CASSVGHSREDEQYF. Written as DNA, the CDR3 is TGTGCCAGCAGCGTAGGACACTCGAGGGAAGATGAGCAGTACTTC. Variable domain in full (rest from reference TRBV9 and TRBJ2-7): DSGVTQTPKHLITATGQRVTLRCSPRSGDLSVYWYQQSLDQGLQFLIQYYNGEERAKGNILERFSAQQFPDLHSELNLSSLELGDSALYFCASSVGHSREDEQYFGPGTRLTVT.

CDR3 bases: TGTGCCAGCAGACCTTATTGGGACGTTAATGAAAAACTGTTTTTT. Translated, it gives CASRPYWDVNEKLFF. This chain uses TRBV6-5 with TRBJ1-4, with a tentative D call TRBD1 (5 bases). The V gene lost 6 bases and the J gene lost 4 bases, with 15 bases spanning the gap. The CDR3 totals 15 residues. Germline-derived CDR1 and CDR2 are MNHEY and SVGAGI.

The rearrangement links TRBV5-1 to TRBJ1-1; 11 nucleotides line up with TRBD1. CDR1 is SGHRS, CDR2 YFSETQ, per germline. Unmatched junction bases numbered 3, after V lost 0 bases and J lost 8 bases. The CDR3 extends over 14 amino acids. The CDR3 coding sequence is TGCGCCAGCAGCTTGGCCGGACAGGGGGCGGAAGCTTTCTTT. Amino acid sequence: CASSLAGQGAEAFF. The full variable domain, with the rest looked up from reference TRBV5-1 and TRBJ1-1, is KAGVTQTPRYLIKTRGQQVTLSCSPISGHRSVSWYQQTPGQGLQFLFEYFSETQRNKGNFPGRFSGRQFSNSRSEMNVSTLELGDSALYLCASSLAGQGAEAFFGQGTRLTVV.

CDR3 amino acids: CASSTWGTTLNTGELFF. For the CDR3, the DNA is TGTGCCAGTAGTACATGGGGGACAACCCTAAACACCGGGGAGCTGTTTTTT. The chain couples TRBV19 to TRBJ2-2; D possibly corresponds to TRBD1 (6 bases). Germline V lookup: CDR1 LNHDA, CDR2 SQIVND (reference sequence). Trimming took 4 bases from V and 2 from J, leaving 17 bases between them. The CDR3 spans 17 residues.

V is TRBV13 and J is TRBJ1-2; 7 bases are a match to TRBD1. The CDR3 length is 16 residues. V lost 2 bases, J lost 5 bases, and 11 bases stayed unmatched. Germline V CDR1 and CDR2: PRHDT, FYEKMQ (reference sequence). CDR3 coding DNA: TGTGCCAGCAGCTTATCTTACCGGGACAGTTTTTATGGCTACACCTTC. Its protein product is CASSLSYRDSFYGYTF.

The J gene is TRBJ2-3, the V gene TRBV15; D is unresolved. This CDR3 comprises 12 residues. V lost 1 base, J lost 4 bases, and 3 bases lay in between. CDR1 is LNHNV, CDR2 YYDKDF, per germline (reference sequence). CDR3 DNA: TGTGCCACCAGCAGAGGGGCAGATACGCAGTATTTT. Its protein product is CATSRGADTQYF.

CDR3 loop: CATSRPLVVGRETQYF. Written as DNA, the CDR3 is TGTGCCACCAGCAGACCCTTGGTCGTGGGGAGGGAGACCCAGTACTTC. The V gene is TRBV15, the J gene TRBJ2-5; possible D gene TRBD2, 6 bases. This CDR3 has 16 amino acids. CDR1 and CDR2 from the germline V gene are LNHNV and YYDKDF (reference sequence). Trimming pared 2 bases from V and 5 bases from J, leaving 18 bases between.

Of note for this clone: The sample contains more than one DNA sequence encoding this CDR3. The rearrangement links TRBV13 to TRBJ1-1; D remains unclear. Trimming left V 0 bases short and J 0 bases short, with 5 bases between. The CDR3 covers 14 residues. The germline V gene has CDR1 PRHDT and CDR2 FYEKMQ (reference sequence). The DNA for the CDR3 is TGTGCCAGCAGCTTAGGACAGATGAACACTGAAGCTTTCTTT. Encoded protein: CASSLGQMNTEAFF.

The V call is TRBV20-1, the J call TRBJ2-1; no definite D call. The germline CDR1 and CDR2 sequences are DFQATT and SNEGSKA (reference sequence). V lost 6 bases and J lost 7, with 7 bases in between. The CDR3 is 10 amino acids. The CDR3 sequence: CSAGTNEQFF. CDR3 in DNA: TGCAGTGCCGGAACGAATGAGCAGTTCTTC.

V and J are TRBV5-1 and TRBJ1-1; D uncertain. CDR1 and CDR2 (germline): SGHRS, YFSETQ. Between the trimmed V and J ends, which lost 0 bases and 3 bases, there was a span of 15 bases. This CDR3 has 16 amino acids. The CDR3 DNA is TGCGCCAGCAGCTTGGAGGGCGCTCCCCAAGACACTGAAGCTTTCTTT. Translated: CASSLEGAPQDTEAFF.

In its sample, this clone was seen once. The sample holds other DNA sequences that translate to the same CDR3. The chain has TRBV7-6 and TRBJ2-3; TRBD2 matches 8 bases. The CDR3 has 15 residues. Germline V gene lookup returns CDR1 SGHVS and CDR2 FNYEAQ. Trimming cost V 5 bases and J 4 bases; bases outside gene matches: 8. CDR3 amino acids: CASSQGLASADTQYF. The CDR3 DNA follows: TGTGCCAGCAGCCAAGGACTAGCCAGCGCAGATACGCAGTATTTT.

The chain recombines TRBV7-9 with TRBJ1-5; the match to TRBD1 covers 8 bases. From germline, CDR1 is SEHNR and CDR2 FQNEAQ (reference sequence). CDR3 length: 14 amino acids. J lost 7 bases, V lost 3 bases, and 5 bases had no gene match. Written as DNA, the CDR3 is TGTGCCAGCAGCTTTTCAACAGGGGGACAGCCCCAGCATTTT. Translation: CASSFSTGGQPQHF. Supplemented by reference TRBV7-9 and TRBJ1-5, the full variable domain reads DTGVSQNPRHKITKRGQNVTFRCDPISEHNRLYWYRQTLGQGPEFLTYFQNEAQLEKSRLLSDRFSAERPKGSFSTLEIQRTEQGDSAMYLCASSFSTGGQPQHFGDGTRLSIL.

V usage is TRBV10-3 and J usage is TRBJ2-7, with D perhaps TRBD2 (6 bases). The length of the CDR3 is 15 residues. Trimming cost V 0 bases and J 2 bases, with 11 bases left between them. Germline CDR1 ENHRY, CDR2 SYGVKD. The CDR3 spells CAISESAGLTYEQYF. For the CDR3, the DNA is TGTGCCATCAGTGAGTCGGCGGGGCTTACCTACGAGCAGTACTTC.

The rearrangement joins TRBV5-6 to TRBJ1-4, with TRBD1 matching over 8 bases. This CDR3 region has 16 residues. In germline, CDR1 is SGHDT, CDR2 YYEEEE. After removal of 0 bases from V and 7 bases from J, the junction contained 8 bases not matched to a gene. CDR3 bases: TGTGCCAGCAGCTTGGCATCTCCAGGGGGCCGTGAAAAACTGTTTTTT. It specifies CASSLASPGGREKLFF.

The chain employs TRBV19 and TRBJ1-3; no reliable D call. V shed 2 bases and J shed 4 bases, with 3 bases lying between them. The CDR3 totals 12 residues. In germline, CDR1 is LNHDA, CDR2 SQIVND (reference sequence). DNA of the CDR3: TGTGCCAGTAGTATACGAGGAAACACCATATATTTT. As protein: CASSIRGNTIYF. The whole variable domain, remainder taken from reference TRBV19 and TRBJ1-3, is DGGITQSPKYLFRKEGQNVTLSCEQNLNHDAMYWYRQDPGQGLRLIYYSQIVNDFQKGDIAEGYSVSREKKESFPLTVTSAQKNPTAFYLCASSIRGNTIYFGEGSWLTVV.

V and J are TRBV6-5 and TRBJ1-1; D is uncertain. V gave up 10 bases and J gave up 6 bases, with 18 bases separating them. The CDR3 consists of 13 residues. CDR1 and CDR2 from the germline V gene are MNHEY and SVGAGI. The CDR3 loop reads CATLGPVGAEAFF. The DNA for the CDR3 is TGTGCCACCCTTGGACCTGTTGGCGCTGAAGCTTTCTTT.

The DNA of the CDR3 is TGCGCCAGCGCCACGCTTGGTCGAAAGGGGGCGAATGGCTACACCTTC. Amino acids: CASATLGRKGANGYTF. The chain carries TRBV4-1 and TRBJ1-2, with TRBD1 matching over 7 bases. CDR3 length equals 16 residues. V dropped 8 bases and J dropped 6; count of bases not matched to a gene: 18. Germline V gives CDR1 MGHRA, CDR2 YSYEKL.

The gene calls are TRBV28 and TRBJ2-1; perhaps TRBD2 as D (6 bases). CDR3 length: 14 residues. The ends were cut back, 7 bases at V and 5 bases at J, with 15 bases in the middle. The V gene's germline CDR1 is MDHEN and CDR2 SYDVKM. CDR3 sequence reads: CASTHYGGDNEQFF. CDR3 DNA: TGTGCCAGCACCCATTACGGGGGAGACAATGAGCAGTTCTTC.

The chain combines TRBV5-1 with TRBJ2-5; D might be TRBD1 (5 bases). The ends were cut back, 1 base at V and 5 bases at J, with 12 bases in the middle. Germline V gives CDR1 SGHRS, CDR2 YFSETQ. CDR3 length equals 14 residues. The CDR3 DNA sequence: TGCGCCAGCAGCTTGATCTTGGGGCGCGAGACCCAGTACTTC. It translates to CASSLILGRETQYF.

The gene calls are TRBV5-1 and TRBJ2-5; D is tentatively TRBD1 or TRBD2 (5 bases each). V lost 5 bases to trimming and J lost 0 bases, with 11 bases between them. Germline lookup yields CDR1 SGHRS and CDR2 YFSETQ. This CDR3 region has 14 residues. CDR3 nucleotides: TGCGCCAGCAGGCAGGGAGCATACCAAGAGACCCAGTACTTC. Encoded protein: CASRQGAYQETQYF.